The text below deals with one T cell receptor beta chain. The sample holds many counts of this clonotype. Its antigen has not been determined. No base quality information exists; no much larger clone differs at one position. These reads were obtained on an Illumina HiSeq 1500. In TCRdb, the public reads were trimmed at Q25 with fastp and aligned with MiXCR, with productive beta chains retained. Rows merge per CDR3 protein into single entries with the most common DNA and genes. This sample is represented by about 490,000 distinct CDR3 sequences; about 17% of them were singletons. 24% of the sample belongs to the ten largest clones. The CDR3 goes from the cysteine to the phenylalanine over 15 residues. Only the CDR3 DNA is retained, 45 bases long and in frame from the first base. V lost 2 bases and J lost 4 bases; the stretch between them is 15 bases long. The CDR1 and CDR2 encoded by the germline V gene are SGDLS and YYNGEE.

This sample is drawn from a study of T cell repertoires in cytomegalovirus infection (dated by TCRdb to between 2018 and 2021). Regarding the research as a whole: Because public TCR beta signatures pointed to carriage of CMV infection together with the matching HLA type, the HLA type of each donor mattered for the analysis. Broad study findings and their caveats: The ex vivo response was dominated by HLA-C-restricted CMV-specific TCR beta clonotypes, which also provided the single most frequent clonotype in two of eight donors. Cumulative frequency of public TCR beta family members discriminated carriers of CMV infection plus the relevant HLA type in this cohort and an independent 352-donor cohort.

The sequence came from a human donor in good health (CMV status not recorded). Some clones in this sample may be carry-over from other donors' samples. The chain was built from TRBV9 and TRBJ2-5, with TRBD1 perhaps the D gene, on 6 matching bases. The sample consisted of CD8+ T cells from PBMCs. The sequenced DNA: TGTGCCAGCAGCGTTCTTGGGACAAAGGGAGAGACCCAGTACTTC. Translated, it reads CASSVLGTKGETQYF.